A single T cell receptor beta chain is shown here with its context. The data were obtained in a study of PD-1 blockade in classical Hodgkin lymphoma. On the study more broadly: Nivolumab dosing for patients was 3 mg/kg, administered intravenously every 2 weeks.

TCRdb's table, derived via immunoSEQ multiplex PCR, lists solely in-frame clones and lacks some. The data show 30,000 to 40,000 clones, 82% seen once. Relapses following autologous stem cell transplantation were seen in all patients, with brentuximab vedotin exposure varying. The TCR originated in a human donor with classical Hodgkin lymphoma. The sample in question was peripheral blood mononuclear cells (PBMCs), obtained at baseline.

The CDR3 DNA reads as TGTGCCAGCAACCTAGGCAGGGGCTACGAGCAGTACTTC. Its translation: CASNLGRGYEQYF. The V gene is TRBV7-9, the J gene TRBJ2-7, with D tentatively TRBD1 (6 bases). Germline V CDR1 and CDR2: SEHNR, FQNEAQ (reference sequence). The CDR3 length is 13 residues. V dropped 7 bases and J dropped 3 bases, with 13 bases sitting between them.